Listed here are 22 T cell receptor beta chains from one sample, sequenced in a study of monozygotic twins with inflammatory bowel disease. Following a re-call of the 5' RACE reads, TCRdb has one entry per CDR3 protein and lacks DNA. Its table lists fewer than 350,000 distinct CDR3 sequences. Sequenced: blood. These receptors were collected from a human donor with ulcerative colitis or Crohn's disease, or a healthy co-twin of an affected twin (not recorded which).

The chain links TRBV10-2 to TRBJ2-5; TCRdb selects TRBD2, and the lack of DNA leaves this call unchecked. In germline, CDR1 is WSHSY, CDR2 SAAADI. This CDR3 is built from 13 residues. CDR3 loop: CASQLAGVKTQYF.

V is TRBV5-1 and J is TRBJ2-1; TCRdb selects TRBD1, and the lack of DNA leaves this call unchecked. The germline gives CDR1 SGHRS, CDR2 YFSETQ. This CDR3 spans 14 amino acids. This chain's CDR3 is CASSLALDIDEQFF.

J is TRBJ2-7 and V is TRBV6-4; the D gene TCRdb calls, TRBD1, cannot be checked with no DNA. The CDR3 covers 15 residues. Germline CDR1 MRHNA, CDR2 SNTAGT. The CDR3 sequence is CASSPEAGASYEQYF.

V usage is TRBV10-3 and J usage is TRBJ1-2; TCRdb picks TRBD1, but there is no DNA to check that call. Germline V gives CDR1 ENHRY, CDR2 SYGVKD. The CDR3 spans 15 residues. CDR3 sequence reads: CAITQPGQGTDGYTF.

The rearrangement uses TRBV7-3 and TRBJ2-5; TCRdb gives TRBD2 as the D gene, but with no DNA this cannot be confirmed. The CDR3 length is 17 residues. Germline V lookup: CDR1 SGHTA, CDR2 FQGTGA. Here the CDR3 reads CASSQGSPTSVQETQYF.

J is TRBJ2-1 and V is TRBV6-6. The CDR3 extends over 12 amino acids. Germline V gene sequence: CDR1 MNHNY, CDR2 SVGAGI (reference sequence). The CDR3: CASSPSHNEQFF.

The CDR3 here is CSARASGAGGGQPQHF. The chain carries TRBV20-1 and TRBJ1-5; the D call of TRBD1 rests on TCRdb alone, since no DNA is present to check it. Germline-derived CDR1 and CDR2 are DFQATT and SNEGSKA (reference sequence). CDR3 length: 16 amino acids.

The chain joins TRBV11-2 to TRBJ2-2. Germline loops: CDR1 SGHAT, CDR2 FQNNGV. The CDR3 totals 15 residues. The CDR3 sequence: CASSSGTEFTGELFF.

The chain recombines TRBV3-1 with TRBJ1-3; lacking DNA, the TRBD1 call made by TCRdb goes unchecked. Germline CDR1 reads LGHDT; CDR2 reads YNNKEL (reference sequence). The CDR3 spans 15 residues. CDR3 sequence reads: CASSSGGSSGNTIYF.

The chain uses TRBV12-3 or TRBV12-4 and TRBJ1-1; TCRdb proposes TRBD1, but this gene call is untestable without DNA. This CDR3 is 13 amino acids long. The CDR3: CASSLQGRTEAFF.

The V and J genes are TRBV6-1 and TRBJ2-5; TCRdb's assignment of TRBD2 cannot be checked, as there is no DNA. There are 15 residues in the CDR3. The germline gives CDR1 MNHNS, CDR2 SASEGT. The CDR3 is CASSELAGGQETQYF.

The chain links TRBV14 to TRBJ2-1. Germline CDR1 SGHDN, CDR2 FVKESK. The CDR3 length is 13 residues. CDR3 loop: CASSQVRSTEQFF.

The chain links TRBV28 to TRBJ2-3; TCRdb returns TRBD1, unconfirmable since there is no DNA. Germline lookup yields CDR1 MDHEN and CDR2 SYDVKM. This CDR3 spans 11 amino acids. This CDR3 is CASSLGVTQYF.

The CDR3 sequence is CASSASGAYEQYF. The rearrangement uses TRBV19 and TRBJ2-7. This CDR3 comprises 13 residues. The germline V gene encodes CDR1 LNHDA and CDR2 SQIVND (reference sequence). Variable domain in full (rest from reference TRBV19 and TRBJ2-7): DGGITQSPKYLFRKEGQNVTLSCEQNLNHDAMYWYRQDPGQGLRLIYYSQIVNDFQKGDIAEGYSVSREKKESFPLTVTSAQKNPTAFYLCASSASGAYEQYFGPGTRLTVT.

The chain combines TRBV6-5 with TRBJ2-2. CDR3 length: 12 residues. Per germline, CDR1 MNHEY and CDR2 SVGAGI. CDR3 in amino acids: CASSAVTGELFF.

V and J are TRBV18 and TRBJ2-7; TCRdb outputs TRBD1, but without DNA this stays unchecked. Germline V lookup: CDR1 KGHSH, CDR2 LQKENI. The CDR3 runs to 14 residues. CDR3: CASSPQGTGYEQYF.

The V and J genes are TRBV12-3 or TRBV12-4 and TRBJ1-6. CDR3 length: 12 amino acids. The CDR3 loop is CASSPSGSPLHF.

This chain uses TRBV5-1 with TRBJ2-1; the D call from TCRdb, TRBD1, cannot be confirmed without DNA. CDR1 and CDR2 from the germline V gene are SGHRS and YFSETQ. The CDR3 covers 18 residues. CDR3 loop: CASSLDRGFGSEDNEQFF.

The V call is TRBV28, the J call TRBJ1-6; TCRdb reports TRBD1, a call that lacks DNA to check it against. CDR3 length equals 15 residues. CDR1 and CDR2 from the germline V gene are MDHEN and SYDVKM. The CDR3 protein is CASSPGQGGNSPLHF.

The J gene is TRBJ2-4, the V gene TRBV7-8; TCRdb's D gene call, TRBD1, goes unchecked for lack of DNA. The germline V gene encodes CDR1 SGHVS and CDR2 FQNEAQ. CDR3 size: 14 residues. The CDR3 is CASSSTPGGNIQYF.

The chain has TRBV20-1 and TRBJ1-1; TCRdb's assignment of TRBD1 cannot be checked, as there is no DNA. Germline-derived CDR1 and CDR2 are DFQATT and SNEGSKA (reference sequence). The CDR3 length is 13 residues. This chain's CDR3 is CSAPGDLNTEAFF.

The chain links TRBV5-4 to TRBJ2-1; TCRdb selects TRBD2, and the lack of DNA leaves this call unchecked. The CDR3 covers 16 residues. Germline V lookup: CDR1 SGHNT, CDR2 YYREEE (reference sequence). Here the CDR3 reads CASSDSGGRAYNEQFF.